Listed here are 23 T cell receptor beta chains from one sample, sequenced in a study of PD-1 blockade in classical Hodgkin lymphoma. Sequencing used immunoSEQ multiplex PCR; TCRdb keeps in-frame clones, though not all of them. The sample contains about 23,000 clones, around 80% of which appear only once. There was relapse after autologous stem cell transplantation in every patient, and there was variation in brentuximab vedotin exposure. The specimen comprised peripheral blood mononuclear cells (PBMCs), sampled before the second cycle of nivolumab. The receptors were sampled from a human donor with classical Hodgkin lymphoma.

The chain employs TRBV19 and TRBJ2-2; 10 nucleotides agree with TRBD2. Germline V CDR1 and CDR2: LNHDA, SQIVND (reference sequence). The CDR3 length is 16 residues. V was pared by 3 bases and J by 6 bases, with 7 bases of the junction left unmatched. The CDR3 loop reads CASSMVAGGGAGELFF. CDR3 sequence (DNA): TGTGCCAGTAGTATGGTAGCGGGAGGTGGGGCCGGGGAGCTGTTTTTT. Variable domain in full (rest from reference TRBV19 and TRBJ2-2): DGGITQSPKYLFRKEGQNVTLSCEQNLNHDAMYWYRQDPGQGLRLIYYSQIVNDFQKGDIAEGYSVSREKKESFPLTVTSAQKNPTAFYLCASSMVAGGGAGELFFGEGSRLTVL.

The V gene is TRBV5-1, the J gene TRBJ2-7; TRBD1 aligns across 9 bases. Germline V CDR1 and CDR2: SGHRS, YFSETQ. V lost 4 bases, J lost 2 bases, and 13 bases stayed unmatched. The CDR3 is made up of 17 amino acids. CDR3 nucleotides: TGCGCCAGCAGCCCGAGCTCAAGGGGACAGGGACCCTACGAGCAGTACTTC. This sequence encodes CASSPSSRGQGPYEQYF.

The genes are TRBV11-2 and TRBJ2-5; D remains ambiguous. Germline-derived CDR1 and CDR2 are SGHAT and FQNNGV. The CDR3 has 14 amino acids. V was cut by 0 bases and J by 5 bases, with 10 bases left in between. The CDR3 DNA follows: TGTGCCAGCAGCTTAGATCGACACTTGGAGACCCAGTACTTC. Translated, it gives CASSLDRHLETQYF.

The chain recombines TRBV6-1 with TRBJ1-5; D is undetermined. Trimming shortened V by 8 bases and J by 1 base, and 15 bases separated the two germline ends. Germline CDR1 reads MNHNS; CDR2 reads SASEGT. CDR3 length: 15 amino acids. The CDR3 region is CASGSRAPSNQPQHF. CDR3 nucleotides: TGTGCCAGCGGGAGCCGGGCCCCGAGCAATCAGCCCCAGCATTTT.

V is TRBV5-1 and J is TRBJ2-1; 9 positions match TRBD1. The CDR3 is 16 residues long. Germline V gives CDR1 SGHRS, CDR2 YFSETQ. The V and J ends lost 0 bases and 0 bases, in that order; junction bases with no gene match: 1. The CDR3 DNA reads TGCGCCAGCAGCTTGGGGGACAGGGTCTCCTACAATGAGCAGTTCTTC. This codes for CASSLGDRVSYNEQFF.

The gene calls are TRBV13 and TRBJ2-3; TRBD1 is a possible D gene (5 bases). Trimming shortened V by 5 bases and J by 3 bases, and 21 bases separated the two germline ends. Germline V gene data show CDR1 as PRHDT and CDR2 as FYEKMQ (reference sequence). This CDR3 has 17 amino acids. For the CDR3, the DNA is TGTGCCAGCAGCGCCTTAATACGAAACAGGAGTACAGATACGCAGTATTTT. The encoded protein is CASSALIRNRSTDTQYF.

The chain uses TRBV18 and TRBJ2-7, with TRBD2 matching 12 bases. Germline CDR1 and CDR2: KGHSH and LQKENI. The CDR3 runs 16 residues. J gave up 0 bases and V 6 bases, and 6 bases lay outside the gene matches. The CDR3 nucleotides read TGTGCCAGCTCGCTATGGACTAGCGGGGACTCCTACGAGCAGTACTTC. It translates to CASSLWTSGDSYEQYF.

In DNA form, the CDR3 reads TGTGCCAGCTCACCAATCTCGTCGGGCACAGATACGCAGTATTTT. It codes for CASSPISSGTDTQYF. This chain links TRBV18 with TRBJ2-3; D uncertain. Germline V gene lookup returns CDR1 KGHSH and CDR2 LQKENI. V was clipped by 2 bases and J by 1 base, with 10 bases between them. The CDR3 runs to 15 residues. Together with reference TRBV18 and TRBJ2-3, the CDR3 gives the full variable domain: NAGVMQNPRHLVRRRGQEARLRCSPMKGHSHVYWYRQLPEEGLKFMVYLQKENIIDESGMPKERFSAEFPKEGPSILRIQQVVRGDSAAYFCASSPISSGTDTQYFGPGTRLTVL.

CDR3 DNA: TGTGCCAGCAGTGTGACAGTCTATGGCTACACCTTC. Translating gives CASSVTVYGYTF. The rearrangement links TRBV6-1 to TRBJ1-2, with D possibly matching TRBD1 (5 bases). The CDR3 sequence is 12 residues long. Trimming stripped 4 bases from V and 4 bases from J, with 7 bases between. Germline assignment: CDR1 MNHNS and CDR2 SASEGT.

The CDR3 DNA sequence: TGTGCCAGTAGTACCCGGGAGAACACTGAAGCTTTCTTT. Translating it yields CASSTRENTEAFF. V and J are TRBV19 and TRBJ1-1, with D uncertain. From germline, CDR1 is LNHDA and CDR2 SQIVND (reference sequence). CDR3 length: 13 amino acids. V was clipped by 4 bases and J by 1 base, with 7 bases between them.

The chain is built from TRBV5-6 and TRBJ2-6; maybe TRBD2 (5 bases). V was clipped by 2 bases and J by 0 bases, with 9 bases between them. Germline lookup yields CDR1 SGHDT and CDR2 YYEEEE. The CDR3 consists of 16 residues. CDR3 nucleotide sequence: TGTGCCAGCAGCTTTCAGCGGCTCTCTGGGGCCAACGTCCTGACTTTC. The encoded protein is CASSFQRLSGANVLTF.

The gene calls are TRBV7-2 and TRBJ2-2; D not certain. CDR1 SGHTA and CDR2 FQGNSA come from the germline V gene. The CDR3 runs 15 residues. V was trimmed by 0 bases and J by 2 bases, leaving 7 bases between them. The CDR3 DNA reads TGTGCCAGCAGCTTAGCCCTGGGAAACACCGGGGAGCTGTTTTTT. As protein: CASSLALGNTGELFF.

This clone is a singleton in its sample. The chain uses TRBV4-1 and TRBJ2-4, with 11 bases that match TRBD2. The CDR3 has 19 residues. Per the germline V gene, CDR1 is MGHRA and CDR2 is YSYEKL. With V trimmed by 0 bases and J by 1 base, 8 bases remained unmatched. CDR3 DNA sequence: TGCGCCAGCAGCCAAGATGATCCCGCTAGCGGGAGGGCCAAAAACATTCAGTACTTC. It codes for CASSQDDPASGRAKNIQYF.

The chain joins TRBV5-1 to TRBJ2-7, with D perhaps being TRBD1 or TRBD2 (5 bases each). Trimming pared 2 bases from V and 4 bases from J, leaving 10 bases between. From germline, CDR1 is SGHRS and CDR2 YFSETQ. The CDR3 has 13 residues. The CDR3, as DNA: TGCGCCAGCAGCTTCGGGACGGATTACGAGCAGTACTTC. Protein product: CASSFGTDYEQYF.

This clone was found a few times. The CDR3: CASSINRDTEAFF. In DNA, the CDR3 is TGTGCCAGTAGTATTAACAGGGACACTGAAGCTTTCTTT. The V call is TRBV19, the J call TRBJ1-1; TRBD1 is a possible D gene (6 bases). V was trimmed by 3 bases and J by 3 bases, leaving 8 bases between them. CDR1 and CDR2 from the germline V gene are LNHDA and SQIVND (reference sequence). The CDR3 contains 13 residues.

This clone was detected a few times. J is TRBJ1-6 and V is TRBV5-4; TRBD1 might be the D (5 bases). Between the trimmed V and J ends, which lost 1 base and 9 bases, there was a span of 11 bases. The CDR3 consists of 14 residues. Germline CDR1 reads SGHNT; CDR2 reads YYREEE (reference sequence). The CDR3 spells CASSLRQGSSPLHF. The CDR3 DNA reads TGTGCCAGCAGCTTGAGGCAGGGTAGTTCACCCCTCCACTTT.

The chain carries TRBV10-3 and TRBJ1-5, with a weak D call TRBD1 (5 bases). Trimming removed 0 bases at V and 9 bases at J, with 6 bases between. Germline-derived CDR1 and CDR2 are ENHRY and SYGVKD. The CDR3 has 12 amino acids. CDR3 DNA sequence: TGTGCCATCAGTGAGTCGGGGGGGCCCCAGCATTTT. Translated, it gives CAISESGGPQHF.

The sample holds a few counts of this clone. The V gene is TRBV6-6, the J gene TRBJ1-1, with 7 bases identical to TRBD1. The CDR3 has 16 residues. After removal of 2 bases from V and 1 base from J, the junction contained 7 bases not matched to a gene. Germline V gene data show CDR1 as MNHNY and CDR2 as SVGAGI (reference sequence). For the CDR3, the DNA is TGTGCCAGCAGTTACACGGCAGGGGGATGGAACACTGAAGCTTTCTTT. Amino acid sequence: CASSYTAGGWNTEAFF.

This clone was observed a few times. CDR3 in DNA: TGTGCCAGCAGCTCCCTCCTGGCGGGAGGTAGTGAGCAGTTCTTC. Translated, it gives CASSSLLAGGSEQFF. The rearrangement links TRBV7-8 to TRBJ2-1, with 8 positions matching TRBD2. With V trimmed by 4 bases and J by 9 bases, 11 bases remained unmatched. Looked up from germline, CDR1 is SGHVS and CDR2 is FQNEAQ. The CDR3 is made up of 15 amino acids.

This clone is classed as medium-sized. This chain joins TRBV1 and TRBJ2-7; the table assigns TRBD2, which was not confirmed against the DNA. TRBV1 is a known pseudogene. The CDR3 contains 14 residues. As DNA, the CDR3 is TGCACCAGCAGCCAAGTTAGCGGGAGGCTCGAGCAGTACTTC. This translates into CTSSQVSGRLEQYF.

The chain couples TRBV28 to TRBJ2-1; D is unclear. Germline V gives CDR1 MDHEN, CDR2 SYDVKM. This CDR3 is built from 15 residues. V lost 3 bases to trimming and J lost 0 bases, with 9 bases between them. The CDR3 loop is CASSFQRSSYNEQFF. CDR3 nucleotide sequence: TGTGCCAGCAGTTTCCAACGGAGCTCCTACAATGAGCAGTTCTTC.

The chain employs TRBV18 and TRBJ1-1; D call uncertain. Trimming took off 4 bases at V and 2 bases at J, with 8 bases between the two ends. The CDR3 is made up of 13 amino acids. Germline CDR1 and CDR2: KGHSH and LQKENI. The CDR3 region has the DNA TGTGCCAGCTCACATGACCGAAACACTGAAGCTTTCTTT. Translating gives CASSHDRNTEAFF.

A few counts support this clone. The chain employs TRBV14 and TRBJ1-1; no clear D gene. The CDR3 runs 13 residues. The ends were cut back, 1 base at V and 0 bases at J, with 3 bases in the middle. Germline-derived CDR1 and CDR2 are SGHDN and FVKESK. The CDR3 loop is CASSQVMNTEAFF. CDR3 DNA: TGTGCCAGCAGCCAAGTGATGAACACTGAAGCTTTCTTT.